The clone carrying this TCR beta chain has only a few counts. The target antigen is unknown. The data were taken from a study of T cells in Graves' hyperthyroidism and ophthalmopathy. Across 18 months, stable Graves' hyperthyroidism was marked by no progression to ophthalmopathy. With V trimmed by 6 bases and J by 7 bases, 7 bases remained unmatched. There are 13 residues in the CDR3. Regarding the study as a whole: From stable hyperthyroidism, ophthalmopathy was set apart by a 13 V-J model.

It was RNA transcripts that yielded the amplified TCR beta CDR3 regions. TCR CDR3 underwent first-round RT-PCR with the HTBI primer set. Via MiXCR, TCRdb re-called the multiplex PCR reads, giving one row per CDR3 protein. The sample consists of around 300,000 distinct CDR3 sequences, around 15% of them appearing once. The receptor was derived from a woman aged 40 to 50 with Graves' hyperthyroidism. The sequencing input was blood. The chain is built from TRBV12-3 or TRBV12-4 and TRBJ1-2; TRBD1 matches 8 bases. This chain's CDR3 is CASSPDRAGGYTF. In nucleotides, the CDR3 is TGTGCCAGCAGCCCGGACAGGGCAGGTGGCTACACCTTC.